Below, 22 T cell receptor beta chains from the same sample are listed, as sequenced in a study of cytomegalovirus exposure and HLA in healthy donors (dated by TCRdb to 2016 to 2017). The library was prepared using the immunoSEQ multiplex PCR assay. For the multiplex PCR, a mixture combining 60 forward primers for TCR Vbeta segments and 13 reverse primers for TCR Jbeta segments was used. In its TCRdb copy, this immuneACCESS table keeps in-frame sequences only and misses some clones. Where compared with another copy, unresolved V genes explain less than half of these, and the others have no known cause. The sample yields 200,000 to 250,000 clones; approximately 80% were counted once. The ten top clones hold 0.2% to 0.25% of the sample. Sequenced sample: PBMCs. These receptors originate from a girl aged 2-10 years in good health and CMV-seronegative.

This clone has just a few counts. The chain employs TRBV7-9 and TRBJ2-1; 7 positions agree with TRBD2. Germline-derived CDR1 and CDR2 are SEHNR and FQNEAQ (reference sequence). This CDR3 contains 16 residues. The ends lost 5 bases at V and 3 bases at J; junction bases unmatched: 10. The CDR3 loop is CASSPRLAEFYNEQFF. Here the CDR3 DNA reads TGTGCCAGCAGCCCACGCCTAGCGGAGTTCTACAATGAGCAGTTCTTC.

This clone came up once. The DNA of the CDR3 is TGTGCCAGCAGGCCCGGGGAGACCCAGTACTTC. Translating it yields CASRPGETQYF. This chain connects TRBV2 to TRBJ2-5; D gene ambiguous. V shed 6 bases and J shed 5 bases, with 7 bases lying between them. The germline V gene encodes CDR1 SNHLY and CDR2 FYNNEI. The CDR3 runs to 11 residues.

The rearrangement links TRBV2 to TRBJ2-7; D perhaps matches TRBD1 (6 bases). The CDR3 has 14 amino acids. With 4 bases removed from V and 4 bases from J, the gap between germline ends came to 14 bases. CDR1 and CDR2 (germline): SNHLY, FYNNEI. CDR3 sequence reads: CASSGGQGKYEQYF. The DNA of the CDR3 is TGTGCCAGCAGTGGGGGGCAGGGGAAATACGAGCAGTACTTC.

The J gene is TRBJ2-7, the V gene TRBV2; 9 bases match TRBD1. Looked up from germline, CDR1 is SNHLY and CDR2 is FYNNEI. The length of the CDR3 is 14 residues. The trim removed 5 bases at V and 5 bases at J, leaving 7 bases unmatched. The DNA for the CDR3 is TGTGCCAGCAGTCCTGGGACAGGGCTGCACGAGCAGTACTTC. It yields the protein CASSPGTGLHEQYF.

The chain links TRBV5-6 to TRBJ1-3, with D possibly TRBD1 on 5 matching bases. The CDR3 length is 16 residues. Germline V CDR1 and CDR2: SGHDT, YYEEEE. The V gene lost 3 bases and the J gene lost 0 bases, with 13 bases spanning the gap. The CDR3 DNA is TGTGCCAGCAGCTATCAGGGATTCCTCTCTGGAAACACCATATATTTT. This encodes CASSYQGFLSGNTIYF.

CDR3 coding DNA: TGCGCCAGCAGCCTACGGACAGGGGGCACTGAAGCTTTCTTT. Its protein product is CASSLRTGGTEAFF. The chain links TRBV5-1 to TRBJ1-1, with 10 bases lining up with TRBD1. V lost 4 bases to trimming and J lost 4 bases; unmatched junction nucleotides: 4. The length of the CDR3 is 14 residues. Germline-derived CDR1 and CDR2 are SGHRS and YFSETQ.

The J gene is TRBJ1-1, the V gene TRBV19, with 7 positions matching TRBD1. This CDR3 spans 16 amino acids. Germline V CDR1 and CDR2: LNHDA, SQIVND (reference sequence). V lost 4 bases to trimming and J lost 0 bases; unmatched junction nucleotides: 8. For the CDR3, the DNA is TGTGCCAGTAGTAAGTCTCCGGGACAGCTGAACACTGAAGCTTTCTTT. This translates into CASSKSPGQLNTEAFF.

The chain employs TRBV7-9 and TRBJ2-7, with D possibly being TRBD1 (6 bases). This CDR3 has 18 residues. Germline V gene data show CDR1 as SEHNR and CDR2 as FQNEAQ (reference sequence). V lost 1 base and J lost 1, with 20 bases in between. CDR3 protein: CASSLDRDILNPSYEQYF. The CDR3 DNA is TGTGCCAGCAGCTTAGACCGGGACATCCTAAACCCATCCTACGAGCAGTACTTC.

The V call is TRBV5-1, the J call TRBJ2-7; 7 bases match TRBD1. In germline, CDR1 is SGHRS, CDR2 YFSETQ. Germline trimming cut 1 base from V and 2 bases from J; bases unmatched to any gene: 3. This CDR3 has 14 amino acids. CDR3: CASSLLGQTYEQYF. As DNA, the CDR3 is TGCGCCAGCAGCTTGCTGGGACAGACCTACGAGCAGTACTTC. Looking up the rest from reference TRBV5-1 and TRBJ2-7 gives the full variable domain: KAGVTQTPRYLIKTRGQQVTLSCSPISGHRSVSWYQQTPGQGLQFLFEYFSETQRNKGNFPGRFSGRQFSNSRSEMNVSTLELGDSALYLCASSLLGQTYEQYFGPGTRLTVT.

This clone was seen more than once but under ten times. The gene calls are TRBV29-1 and TRBJ1-1; D may be TRBD1 (5 bases). The V and J ends lost 4 bases and 6 bases respectively, with 15 bases between them. The CDR3 extends over 13 amino acids. Germline values: CDR1 SQVTM, CDR2 ANQGSEA. CDR3 nucleotides: TGCAGCGTTGCCGGGACCGGGGGACCTGAAGCTTTCTTT. As protein: CSVAGTGGPEAFF.

This sequence joins TRBV9 and TRBJ1-3, with D possibly matching TRBD1 (5 bases). Trimming stripped 0 bases from V and 5 bases from J, with 12 bases between. Per the germline V gene, CDR1 is SGDLS and CDR2 is YYNGEE. The CDR3 is made up of 15 amino acids. The CDR3 protein is CASSVAPGFRNTIYF. For the CDR3, the DNA is TGTGCCAGCAGCGTAGCTCCAGGGTTTAGAAACACCATATATTTT. The full variable domain, its missing parts supplied by reference TRBV9 and TRBJ1-3, is DSGVTQTPKHLITATGQRVTLRCSPRSGDLSVYWYQQSLDQGLQFLIQYYNGEERAKGNILERFSAQQFPDLHSELNLSSLELGDSALYFCASSVAPGFRNTIYFGEGSWLTVV.

The chain combines TRBV5-1 with TRBJ1-3; 11 nucleotides match TRBD1. Germline CDR1 SGHRS, CDR2 YFSETQ. Trimming took 1 base from V and 2 from J; bases not matched to a gene: 8. The CDR3 has 18 amino acids. The CDR3 sequence is CASSLSGTGGYTGNTIYF. The CDR3 DNA reads as TGCGCCAGCAGCTTGTCCGGGACAGGGGGATATACTGGAAACACCATATATTTT.

This chain links TRBV1 with TRBJ2-5; whether TRBD2, the table's D call, matches the DNA was not checked. TRBV1 is noted as a pseudogene. CDR3 size: 18 residues. The CDR3 sequence is CTSSQDLGRGEGGETQYF. In DNA form, the CDR3 reads TGCACCAGCAGCCAAGATCTCGGTCGCGGGGAAGGTGGAGAGACCCAGTACTTC.

The DNA of the CDR3 is TGTGCCAGCAGCCTCACGGGGACTAGTGAACAGACCCAGTACTTC. Its protein product is CASSLTGTSEQTQYF. V usage is TRBV4-2 and J usage is TRBJ2-5; 8 bases line up with TRBD2. The CDR3 is made up of 15 amino acids. Trimming removed 4 bases from V and 6 bases from J; junction bases left unmatched: 10. The V gene's germline CDR1 is LGHNA and CDR2 YNFKEQ.

The chain recombines TRBV6-1 with TRBJ2-1, with D possibly being TRBD2 (6 bases). Germline V gene lookup returns CDR1 MNHNS and CDR2 SASEGT. The V gene lost 4 bases and the J gene lost 2 bases, with 6 bases spanning the gap. The CDR3 length is 13 residues. The CDR3 protein is CASSGTTYNEQFF. CDR3 bases: TGTGCCAGCAGTGGGACTACCTACAATGAGCAGTTCTTC.

The chain carries TRBV6-5 and TRBJ2-5; 7 bases map to TRBD2. V dropped 2 bases and J dropped 4; count of bases not matched to a gene: 1. The germline V gene has CDR1 MNHEY and CDR2 SVGAGI. The CDR3 is 13 residues long. The CDR3 DNA reads TGTGCCAGCAGTTACAGCGGGGTAGAGACCCAGTACTTC. Protein sequence: CASSYSGVETQYF.

V usage is TRBV19 and J usage is TRBJ1-1; possible D gene TRBD1, 6 bases. The V end was cut by 7 bases, the J end by 0 bases, with 15 bases between. The CDR3 extends over 15 amino acids. Germline V gene lookup returns CDR1 LNHDA and CDR2 SQIVND (reference sequence). CDR3 in DNA: TGTGCCAGTACTGGGGAGGGGGGAATGAACACTGAAGCTTTCTTT. It specifies CASTGEGGMNTEAFF.

The V and J genes are TRBV15 and TRBJ1-5; TRBD1 aligns across 9 bases. The trim removed 5 bases at V and 4 bases at J, leaving 6 bases unmatched. The length of the CDR3 is 15 residues. CDR1 and CDR2 from the germline V gene are LNHNV and YYDKDF (reference sequence). This chain's CDR3 is CATSGGTGFNQPQHF. CDR3 nucleotides: TGTGCCACCAGCGGCGGGACAGGGTTTAATCAGCCCCAGCATTTT.

This chain joins TRBV25-1 and TRBJ2-5; TRBD2 matches 7 bases. CDR3 length: 16 residues. Germline V gives CDR1 MGHDK, CDR2 SYGVNS. V lost 2 bases to trimming and J lost 5 bases; unmatched junction nucleotides: 11. CDR3 sequence: CASSEPGGPSGETQYF. The DNA of the CDR3 is TGTGCCAGCAGTGAACCGGGAGGACCAAGTGGGGAGACCCAGTACTTC.

A single count supports this clone. The rearrangement joins TRBV4-2 to TRBJ1-6; 7 nucleotides line up with TRBD1. J lost 6 bases, V lost 1 base, and 3 bases had no gene match. This CDR3 is built from 15 residues. The V gene's germline CDR1 is LGHNA and CDR2 YNFKEQ. CDR3 nucleotides: TGTGCCAGCAGCCAAGGACAGGGTCGTAATTCACCCCTCCACTTT. This encodes CASSQGQGRNSPLHF.

The chain uses TRBV7-9 and TRBJ2-1; TRBD1 matches at 10 bases. From germline, CDR1 is SEHNR and CDR2 FQNEAQ (reference sequence). The CDR3 has 15 residues. V trimming: 5 bases; J trimming: 6 bases; junction bases outside the gene matches: 7. The CDR3 DNA reads as TGTGCCAGCAGCGACCGGACAGGGGGAGGCAATGAGCAGTTCTTC. It codes for CASSDRTGGGNEQFF.

The rearrangement uses TRBV12-5 and TRBJ2-3, with 8 positions matching TRBD1. This CDR3 has 14 residues. J was trimmed by 8 bases and V by 6 bases; bases with no gene match: 10. Germline CDR1 reads LGHNT; CDR2 reads FRNRAP. CDR3 sequence reads: CASGRPGGVGTQYF. CDR3 bases: TGTGCTAGTGGAAGACCAGGGGGCGTTGGTACGCAGTATTTT.